This T cell receptor (beta chain) was retrieved from a study of cytomegalovirus exposure and HLA in healthy donors. Whole-study findings and limits: The only immune exposure information that was available was CMV serostatus.

The PCR ran on 60 Vbeta and 13 Jbeta primers. Data came from immunoSEQ multiplex PCR; TCRdb stores just in-frame clones and leaves some out. Of nearly 110,000 clones in the sample, 65% to 80% were seen once. With respect to this clone: Its antigen is unidentified.

Per the germline V gene, CDR1 is SEHNR and CDR2 is FQNEAQ (reference sequence). Trimming cost V 5 bases and J 4 bases; bases outside gene matches: 9. The CDR3 runs to 16 residues. This rearrangement joins TRBV7-9 to TRBJ2-1; 9 bases line up with TRBD2. This receptor was taken from a male donor in good health and CMV-seronegative. The sequenced material came from PBMCs. CDR3: CASSPQGLATYNEQFF. In DNA, the CDR3 is TGTGCCAGCAGCCCCCAAGGACTAGCGACATACAATGAGCAGTTCTTC.